Below are 21 T cell receptor beta chains sequenced from a single sample in a study of CD8 T cells in ankylosing spondylitis. Study results and limitations: Within ankylosing spondylitis blood, a TCR beta motif made up of roughly eight highly homologous variants appeared to be characteristic.

TCRdb recomputed calls from the 5' RACE reads with MiXCR, one row per CDR3 protein. The sample contains fewer than 550,000 distinct CDR3 sequences, roughly 5% of which appear only once. These TCRs' antigens remain unknown. Sequences were obtained from blood, either unsorted or a sorted T cell fraction (not recorded which). The receptors were sampled from a male donor with ankylosing spondylitis.

This clonotype occurred many times. J is TRBJ1-1 and V is TRBV5-1; D remains ambiguous. V was pared by 5 bases and J by 4 bases, with 6 bases between. CDR1 and CDR2 from the germline V gene are SGHRS and YFSETQ. The CDR3 extends over 11 amino acids. The CDR3 nucleotides read TGCGCCAGCAGGGGCCCCACTGAAGCTTTCTTT. This translates into CASRGPTEAFF.

This clonotype showed up just a few times. This chain uses TRBV7-2 with TRBJ1-1; no clear D gene. V was cut by 1 base and J by 4 bases, with 13 bases left in between. In germline, CDR1 is SGHTA, CDR2 FQGNSA. CDR3 length: 15 residues. CDR3 sequence (DNA): TGTGCCAGCAGCTTAGTATATTTAGGCCCCACTGAAGCTTTCTTT. Amino acid sequence: CASSLVYLGPTEAFF. The whole variable domain, filled in from reference TRBV7-2 and TRBJ1-1, reads GAGVSQSPSNKVTEKGKDVELRCDPISGHTALYWYRQSLGQGLEFLIYFQGNSAPDKSGLPSDRFSAERTGGSVSTLTIQRTQQEDSAVYLCASSLVYLGPTEAFFGQGTRLTVV.

In its sample, this clonotype was seen many times. The chain recombines TRBV6-1 with TRBJ2-3; D is unclear. V was trimmed by 5 bases and J by 9 bases, leaving 6 bases between them. The CDR3 is 10 amino acids. Germline V gives CDR1 MNHNS, CDR2 SASEGT. CDR3 loop: CASSTRTQYF. For the CDR3, the DNA is TGTGCCAGCAGTACTCGCACGCAGTATTTT.

This clonotype was counted ten times or more. This rearrangement joins TRBV7-3 to TRBJ2-3; D unresolved. The CDR3 totals 15 residues. The germline gives CDR1 SGHTA, CDR2 FQGTGA. Trimming pared 1 base from V and 3 bases from J, leaving 11 bases between. The CDR3 coding sequence is TGTGCCAGCAGCTTAAGGGGATTTAGAACAGATACGCAGTATTTT. This sequence encodes CASSLRGFRTDTQYF.

Many counts were recorded for this clonotype. The genes are TRBV20-1 and TRBJ2-1; either TRBD1 or TRBD2 may fit D (5 bases each). Germline-derived CDR1 and CDR2 are DFQATT and SNEGSKA (reference sequence). Trimming stripped 3 bases from V and 0 bases from J, with 9 bases between. This CDR3 is 14 amino acids long. The CDR3 sequence is CSASGASSYNEQFF. CDR3 coding DNA: TGCAGTGCTAGCGGGGCGAGCTCCTACAATGAGCAGTTCTTC.

This clonotype was found a few times. The J gene is TRBJ1-6, the V gene TRBV3-1; 7 bases are shared with TRBD1. The CDR3 is made up of 17 amino acids. Germline trimming cut 1 base from V and 8 bases from J; bases unmatched to any gene: 11. The germline V gene encodes CDR1 LGHDT and CDR2 YNNKEL (reference sequence). The CDR3 DNA sequence: TGTGCCAGCAGCCAAGTTACCAGGACAGGAGACGATTCACCCCTCCACTTT. This encodes CASSQVTRTGDDSPLHF. Combining the CDR3 with reference TRBV3-1 and TRBJ1-6 gives the whole variable domain DTAVSQTPKYLVTQMGNDKSIKCEQNLGHDTMYWYKQDSKKFLKIMFSYNNKELIINETVPNRFSPKSPDKAHLNLHINSLELGDSAVYFCASSQVTRTGDDSPLHFGNGTRLTVT.

This clonotype was counted between two and nine times. This chain links TRBV20-1 with TRBJ2-7; possible D gene TRBD2, 7 bases. CDR1 DFQATT and CDR2 SNEGSKA come from the germline V gene (reference sequence). The CDR3 length is 14 residues. Trimming took 6 bases from V and 3 from J, leaving 18 bases between them. The CDR3 nucleotides are TGCAGTGCCGGAGAGGGGGGGTGGAACTACGAGCAGTACTTC. Translation: CSAGEGGWNYEQYF.

This clonotype occurred many times. J is TRBJ1-1 and V is TRBV5-1; D gene unclear. Per germline, CDR1 SGHRS and CDR2 YFSETQ. The CDR3 spans 14 residues. V lost 0 bases to trimming and J lost 1 base, with 7 bases between them. The DNA of the CDR3 is TGCGCCAGCAGCTTGGTCCCCTCGAACACTGAAGCTTTCTTT. As protein: CASSLVPSNTEAFF.

This clonotype was counted only a few times. This rearrangement joins TRBV11-2 to TRBJ2-2; D might be TRBD2 (8 bases). Trimming took 0 bases from V and 6 from J, leaving 20 bases between them. Germline V gene sequence: CDR1 SGHAT, CDR2 FQNNGV. The CDR3 extends over 18 amino acids. In DNA form, the CDR3 reads TGTGCCAGCAGCTTAGAGGCTGTGACAGGGACTAGTCCCGGGGAGCTGTTTTTT. This translates into CASSLEAVTGTSPGELFF. The full variable domain, rest sourced from reference TRBV11-2 and TRBJ2-2, is EAGVAQSPRYKIIEKRQSVAFWCNPISGHATLYWYQQILGQGPKLLIQFQNNGVVDDSQLPKDRFSAERLKGVDSTLKIQPAKLEDSAVYLCASSLEAVTGTSPGELFFGEGSRLTVL.

This clonotype appeared many times. The genes are TRBV28 and TRBJ2-5; no clear D gene. In germline, CDR1 is MDHEN, CDR2 SYDVKM. This CDR3 is 12 amino acids long. The V end lost 5 bases, the J end lost 4 bases, and 8 bases lay between the germline ends. This chain's CDR3 is CASSLLAETQYF. The CDR3 nucleotides are TGTGCCAGCAGTCTCTTAGCAGAGACCCAGTACTTC.

This clonotype was observed at least ten times. The rearrangement joins TRBV6-5 to TRBJ1-2; D perhaps matches TRBD1 (6 bases). Trimming removed 5 bases at V and 6 bases at J, with 10 bases between. The CDR3 sequence is 12 residues long. Germline assignment: CDR1 MNHEY and CDR2 SVGAGI. Here the CDR3 reads CASSRGFNGYTF. The CDR3 DNA reads TGTGCCAGCAGTAGGGGGTTCAATGGCTACACCTTC.

This clonotype was counted at least ten times. The chain joins TRBV7-9 to TRBJ1-2, with D hard to call. The germline V gene has CDR1 SEHNR and CDR2 FQNEAQ (reference sequence). The CDR3 loop spans 12 amino acids. Trimming left V 1 base short and J 7 bases short, with 7 bases between. Here the CDR3 reads CASSLEVGGYTF. In nucleotides, the CDR3 is TGTGCCAGCAGCTTAGAAGTGGGTGGCTACACCTTC. The whole variable domain, filled in from reference TRBV7-9 and TRBJ1-2, reads DTGVSQNPRHKITKRGQNVTFRCDPISEHNRLYWYRQTLGQGPEFLTYFQNEAQLEKSRLLSDRFSAERPKGSFSTLEIQRTEQGDSAMYLCASSLEVGGYTFGSGTRLTVV.

This clonotype was observed at least ten times. The chain couples TRBV5-1 to TRBJ2-7; D might be TRBD1 (5 bases). Per germline, CDR1 SGHRS and CDR2 YFSETQ. Between the trimmed V and J ends, which lost 4 bases and 2 bases, there was a span of 10 bases. The CDR3 runs to 13 residues. The CDR3 loop reads CASSIPGTYEQYF. As DNA, the CDR3 is TGCGCCAGCAGCATTCCAGGGACCTACGAGCAGTACTTC.

This clonotype came up many times. The V gene is TRBV5-1, the J gene TRBJ2-1; the D call may be TRBD1 or TRBD2 (5 bases each). Germline V gene lookup returns CDR1 SGHRS and CDR2 YFSETQ. Trimming shortened V by 5 bases and J by 6 bases, and 21 bases separated the two germline ends. The length of the CDR3 is 16 residues. CDR3 sequence: CASSRGAAYTANEQFF. CDR3 in DNA: TGCGCCAGCAGTAGAGGGGCCGCTTACACCGCCAATGAGCAGTTCTTC.

In this sample, this clonotype turned up many times. The chain employs TRBV20-1 and TRBJ2-1, with TRBD2 matching over 8 bases. CDR3 length: 14 amino acids. Germline CDR1 DFQATT, CDR2 SNEGSKA (reference sequence). V lost 5 bases, J lost 2 bases, and 5 bases stayed unmatched. CDR3 sequence: CSALGGGPYNEQFF. The CDR3 DNA sequence: TGCAGTGCTCTCGGCGGGGGGCCCTACAATGAGCAGTTCTTC.

This clonotype was observed at least ten times. The chain links TRBV20-1 to TRBJ2-7, with D perhaps TRBD1 (6 bases). V was trimmed by 8 bases and J by 3 bases, leaving 11 bases between them. The CDR3 spans 11 residues. Per germline, CDR1 DFQATT and CDR2 SNEGSKA (reference sequence). Here the CDR3 reads CSTGFYYEQYF. As DNA, the CDR3 is TGCAGTACAGGGTTCTACTACGAGCAGTACTTC.

The sample holds many counts of this clonotype. This sequence joins TRBV11-3 and TRBJ1-5; D gene unclear. Per germline, CDR1 SGHNT and CDR2 YENEEA. V lost 7 bases, J lost 9 bases, and 16 bases lay in between. The length of the CDR3 is 13 residues. The CDR3 coding sequence is TGTGCCAGCACCCCTCCCGGCGGGAGGCCCCAGCATTTT. It encodes CASTPPGGRPQHF.

The CDR3: CASSQVESHNEQFF. The CDR3 bases are TGCGCCAGCAGCCAAGTGGAAAGTCACAATGAGCAGTTCTTC. The chain combines TRBV4-3 with TRBJ2-1; no clear D. V was pared by 1 base and J by 5 bases, with 9 bases between. Germline lookup yields CDR1 LGHNA and CDR2 YSLEER. CDR3 length equals 14 residues.

This clonotype was seen only a few times. The chain recombines TRBV27 with TRBJ2-5; D call uncertain. Looked up from germline, CDR1 is MNHEY and CDR2 is SMNVEV (reference sequence). CDR3 length: 13 amino acids. V was shortened by 5 bases and J by 5 bases, with 12 bases between the two germline ends. The CDR3 region is CASSTIPHETQYF. For the CDR3, the DNA is TGTGCCAGCAGTACCATTCCCCACGAGACCCAGTACTTC.

This clonotype was found many times. The J gene is TRBJ2-5, the V gene TRBV29-1; no definite D call. The CDR3 has 12 amino acids. V was trimmed by 4 bases and J by 7 bases, leaving 13 bases between them. Germline CDR1 is SQVTM and CDR2 is ANQGSEA. The CDR3 bases are TGCAGCGTTGTAGTAGCCATAGGGACCCAGTACTTC. This translates into CSVVVAIGTQYF. The variable domain in full, with the rest retrieved from reference TRBV29-1 and TRBJ2-5, is SAVISQKPSRDICQRGTSLTIQCQVDSQVTMMFWYRQQPGQSLTLIATANQGSEATYESGFVIDKFPISRPNLTFSTLTVSNMSPEDSSIYLCSVVVAIGTQYFGPGTRLLVL.

The chain is built from TRBV2 and TRBJ1-5; unclear D gene. Germline CDR1 is SNHLY and CDR2 is FYNNEI. The CDR3 sequence is 15 residues long. The germline V and J ends were trimmed by 6 bases and 5 bases, with 17 bases remaining between them. CDR3: CASSPLSGFDQPQHF. CDR3 nucleotides: TGTGCCAGCAGCCCACTCTCGGGATTTGATCAGCCCCAGCATTTT.